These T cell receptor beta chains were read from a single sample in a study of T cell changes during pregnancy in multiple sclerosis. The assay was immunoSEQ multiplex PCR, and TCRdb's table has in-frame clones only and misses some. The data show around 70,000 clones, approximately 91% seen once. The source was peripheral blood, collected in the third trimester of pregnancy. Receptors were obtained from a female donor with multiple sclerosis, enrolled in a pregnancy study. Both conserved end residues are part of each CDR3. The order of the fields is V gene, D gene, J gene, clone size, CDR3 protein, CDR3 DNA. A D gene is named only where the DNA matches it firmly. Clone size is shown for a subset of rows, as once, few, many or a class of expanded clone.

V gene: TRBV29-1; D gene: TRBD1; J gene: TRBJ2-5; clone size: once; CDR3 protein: CSVRPDRGGETQYF; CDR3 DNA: TGCAGCGTTCGCCCCGACAGGGGTGGCGAGACCCAGTACTTC
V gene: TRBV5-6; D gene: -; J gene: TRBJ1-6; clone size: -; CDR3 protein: CASSLQGTSYNSPLHF; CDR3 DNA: TGTGCCAGCAGCTTGCAGGGTACCTCATATAATTCACCCCTCCACTTT
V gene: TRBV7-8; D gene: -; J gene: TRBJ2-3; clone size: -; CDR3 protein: CASSLDTYTDTQYF; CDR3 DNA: TGTGCCAGCAGCTTAGACACGTACACAGATACGCAGTATTTT
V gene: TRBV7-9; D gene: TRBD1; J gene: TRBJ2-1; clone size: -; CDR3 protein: CASSPKGAPYNEQFF; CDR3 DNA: TGTGCCAGCAGCCCGAAGGGGGCGCCTTACAATGAGCAGTTCTTC
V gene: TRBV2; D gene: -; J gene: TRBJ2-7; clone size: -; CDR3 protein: CASSDLPYEQYF; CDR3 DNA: TGTGCCAGCAGTGATCTTCCCTACGAGCAGTACTTC
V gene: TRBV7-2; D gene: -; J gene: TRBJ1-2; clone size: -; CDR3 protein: CASSLGEYGYTF; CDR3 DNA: TGTGCCAGCAGCTTAGGCGAGTATGGCTACACCTTC
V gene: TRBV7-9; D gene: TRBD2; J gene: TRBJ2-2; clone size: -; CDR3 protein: CASSLRTSGEPNTGELFF; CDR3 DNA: TGTGCCAGCAGCTTAAGGACTAGCGGGGAACCGAACACCGGGGAGCTGTTTTTT
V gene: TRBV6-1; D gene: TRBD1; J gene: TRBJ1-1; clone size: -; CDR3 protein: CASSEIWTGRNTEAFF; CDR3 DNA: TGTGCCAGCAGTGAAATATGGACAGGGCGAAACACTGAAGCTTTCTTT
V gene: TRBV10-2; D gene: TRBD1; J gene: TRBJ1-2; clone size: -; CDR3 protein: CASRPRTGNYGYTF; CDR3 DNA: TGCGCCAGCAGACCACGGACAGGGAACTATGGCTACACCTTC
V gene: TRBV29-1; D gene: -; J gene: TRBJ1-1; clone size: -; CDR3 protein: CSAQNENTEAFF; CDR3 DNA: TGCAGCGCCCAGAATGAGAACACTGAAGCTTTCTTT
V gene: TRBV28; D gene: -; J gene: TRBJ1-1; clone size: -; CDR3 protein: CATIEADLNTEAFF; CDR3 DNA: TGTGCCACTATCGAGGCGGATTTGAACACTGAAGCTTTCTTT
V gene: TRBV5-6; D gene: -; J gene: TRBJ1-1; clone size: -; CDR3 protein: CASSLSPGVNTEAFF; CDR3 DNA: TGTGCCAGCAGCTTGTCGCCGGGGGTGAACACTGAAGCTTTCTTT
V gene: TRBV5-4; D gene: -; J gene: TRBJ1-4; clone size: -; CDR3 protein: CASSLKTGNEKLFF; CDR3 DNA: TGTGCCAGCAGCTTGAAAACAGGGAACGAAAAACTGTTTTTT
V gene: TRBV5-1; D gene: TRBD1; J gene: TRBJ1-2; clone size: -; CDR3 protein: CASSSVPGQGDGYTF; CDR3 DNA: TGCGCCAGCAGCTCAGTCCCGGGACAGGGGGATGGCTACACCTTC
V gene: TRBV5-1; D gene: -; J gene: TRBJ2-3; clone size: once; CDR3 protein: CASSGRGAADTQYF; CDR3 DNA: TGCGCCAGCAGTGGCCGGGGTGCCGCAGATACGCAGTATTTT
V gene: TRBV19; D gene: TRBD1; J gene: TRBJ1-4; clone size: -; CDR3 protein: CASSTGTDTTNEKLFF; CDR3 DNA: TGTGCCAGTAGCACCGGGACAGATACAACTAATGAAAAACTGTTTTTT
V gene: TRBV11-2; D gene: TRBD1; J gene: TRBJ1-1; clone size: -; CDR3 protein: CASSLVGTGGTEAFF; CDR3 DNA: TGTGCCAGCAGCTTAGTAGGGACAGGGGGCACTGAAGCTTTCTTT
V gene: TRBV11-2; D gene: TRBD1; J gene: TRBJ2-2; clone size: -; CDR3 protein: CASSSLRGHHGELFF; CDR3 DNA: TGTGCCAGCAGCTCCCTTAGGGGGCATCACGGGGAGCTGTTTTTT
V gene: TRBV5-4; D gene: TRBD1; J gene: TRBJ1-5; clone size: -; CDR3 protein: CASSLDRGEMQPQHF; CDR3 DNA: TGTGCCAGCAGCTTGGACAGGGGGGAGATGCAGCCCCAGCATTTT
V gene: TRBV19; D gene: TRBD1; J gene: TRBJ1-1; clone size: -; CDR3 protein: CASSISVGDSTAFF; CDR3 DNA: TGTGCCAGTAGTATCAGCGTCGGGGACAGCACAGCTTTCTTT
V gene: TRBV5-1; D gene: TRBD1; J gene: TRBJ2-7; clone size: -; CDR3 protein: CASSPRTGNPLYEQYF; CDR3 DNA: TGCGCCAGCAGCCCCCGGACAGGGAATCCCCTCTACGAGCAGTACTTC
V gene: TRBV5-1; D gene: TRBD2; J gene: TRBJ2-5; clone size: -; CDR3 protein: CASSFGRGDSQETQYF; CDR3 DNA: TGCGCCAGCAGCTTCGGGCGGGGGGATTCCCAAGAGACCCAGTACTTC
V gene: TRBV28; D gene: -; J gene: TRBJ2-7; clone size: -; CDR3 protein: CASSFPTGSYEQYF; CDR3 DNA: TGTGCCAGCAGTTTTCCGACGGGCTCCTACGAGCAGTACTTC
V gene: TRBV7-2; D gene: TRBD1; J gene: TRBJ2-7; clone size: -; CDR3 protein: CASSPRGDRGEQYF; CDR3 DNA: TGTGCCAGCAGCCCTCGTGGGGACAGGGGCGAGCAGTACTTC
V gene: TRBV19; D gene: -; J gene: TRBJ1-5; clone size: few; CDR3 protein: CASSLQSNQPQHF; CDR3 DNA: TGTGCCAGTAGTTTACAGTCAAATCAGCCCCAGCATTTT
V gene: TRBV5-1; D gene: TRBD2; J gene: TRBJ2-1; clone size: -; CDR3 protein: CASSRGPGLAYNEQFF; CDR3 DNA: TGCGCCAGCAGCCGGGGGCCGGGACTAGCCTACAATGAGCAGTTCTTC
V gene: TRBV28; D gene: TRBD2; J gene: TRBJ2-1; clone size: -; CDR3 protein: CASRTQRGAVRGNEQFF; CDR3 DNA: TGTGCCAGCAGGACCCAGCGGGGGGCCGTCCGTGGCAATGAGCAGTTCTTC
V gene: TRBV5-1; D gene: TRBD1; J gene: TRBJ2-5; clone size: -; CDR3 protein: CASSEGAAETQYF; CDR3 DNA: TGCGCCAGCAGTGAGGGGGCGGCAGAGACCCAGTACTTC
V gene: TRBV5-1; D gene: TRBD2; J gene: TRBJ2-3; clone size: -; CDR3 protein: CASGSGGSGTDTQYF; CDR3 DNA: TGCGCCAGCGGATCGGGGGGGTCGGGCACAGATACGCAGTATTTT
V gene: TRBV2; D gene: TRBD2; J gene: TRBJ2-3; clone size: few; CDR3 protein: CASSPTGQGGDTQYF; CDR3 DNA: TGTGCCAGCAGTCCTACCGGGCAGGGAGGGGATACGCAGTATTTT
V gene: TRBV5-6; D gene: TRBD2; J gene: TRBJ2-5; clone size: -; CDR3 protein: CASSLIGTRGETQYF; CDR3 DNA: TGTGCCAGCAGCTTGATTGGGACTAGAGGAGAGACCCAGTACTTC
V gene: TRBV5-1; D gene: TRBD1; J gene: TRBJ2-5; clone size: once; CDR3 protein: CASSLSTGEETQYF; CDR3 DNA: TGCGCCAGCAGCTTATCAACAGGGGAAGAGACCCAGTACTTC
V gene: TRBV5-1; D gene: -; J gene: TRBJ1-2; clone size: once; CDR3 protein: CASSLGTYGYTF; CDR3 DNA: TGCGCCAGCAGCTTGGGGACATATGGCTACACCTTC
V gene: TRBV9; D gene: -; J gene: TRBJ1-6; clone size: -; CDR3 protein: CASSNAGSSPLHF; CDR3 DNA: TGTGCCAGCAGCAATGCGGGGAGTTCACCCCTCCACTTT
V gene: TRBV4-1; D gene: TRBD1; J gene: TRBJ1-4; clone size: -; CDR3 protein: CASSQRVVADRAGEKLFF; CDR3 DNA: TGCGCCAGCAGCCAGAGGGTTGTGGCCGACAGGGCGGGTGAAAAACTGTTTTTT
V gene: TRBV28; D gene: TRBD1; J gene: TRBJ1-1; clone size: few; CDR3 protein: CASSLNPGQENTEAFF; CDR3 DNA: TGTGCCAGCAGTCTCAACCCGGGACAGGAGAACACTGAAGCTTTCTTT
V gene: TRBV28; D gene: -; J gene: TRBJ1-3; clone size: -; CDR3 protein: CASTTSGVGNTIYF; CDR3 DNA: TGTGCCAGCACCACCTCAGGGGTGGGGAACACCATATATTTT
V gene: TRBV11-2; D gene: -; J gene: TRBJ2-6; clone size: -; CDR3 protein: CASSLGAGMSSGANVLTF; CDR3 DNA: TGTGCCAGCAGCTTAGGGGCGGGGATGAGCTCTGGGGCCAACGTCCTGACTTTC
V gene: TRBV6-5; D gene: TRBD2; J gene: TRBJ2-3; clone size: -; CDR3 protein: CAGRTSGDTDTQYF; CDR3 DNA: TGTGCCGGCCGGACTAGCGGGGACACAGATACGCAGTATTTT
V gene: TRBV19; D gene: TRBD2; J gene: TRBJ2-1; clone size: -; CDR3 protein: CASNPGTSYNEQFF; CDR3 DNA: TGTGCCAGTAACCCCGGGACTAGCTACAATGAGCAGTTCTTC
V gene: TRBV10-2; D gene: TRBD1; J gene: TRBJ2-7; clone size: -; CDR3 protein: CASGTDYEQYF; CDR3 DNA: TGCGCCAGCGGGACAGACTACGAGCAGTACTTC
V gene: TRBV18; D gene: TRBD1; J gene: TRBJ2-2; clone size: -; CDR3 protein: CASTGQGMNTGELFF; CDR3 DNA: TGTGCCAGCACAGGACAGGGGATGAACACCGGGGAGCTGTTTTTT
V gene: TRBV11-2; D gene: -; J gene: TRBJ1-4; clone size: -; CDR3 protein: CASSSTRVGEKLFF; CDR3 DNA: TGTGCCAGCAGCTCCACCAGGGTCGGGGAAAAACTGTTTTTT
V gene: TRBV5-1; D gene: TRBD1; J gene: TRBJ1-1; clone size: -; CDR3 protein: CASSFGQGGTEAFF; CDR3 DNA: TGCGCCAGCAGCTTCGGGCAGGGGGGCACTGAAGCTTTCTTT
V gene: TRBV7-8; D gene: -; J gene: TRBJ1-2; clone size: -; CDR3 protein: CASSLARWKGYSYTF; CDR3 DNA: TGTGCCAGCAGCTTAGCGCGCTGGAAGGGGTACAGCTACACCTTC
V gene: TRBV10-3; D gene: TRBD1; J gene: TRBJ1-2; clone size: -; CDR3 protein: CAISDNNRGSYGYTF; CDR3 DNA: TGTGCCATCAGTGATAACAACAGGGGATCCTATGGCTACACCTTC
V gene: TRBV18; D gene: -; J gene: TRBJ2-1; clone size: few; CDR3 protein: CASSLGGSSYNEQFF; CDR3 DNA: TGTGCCAGCTCACTCGGGGGTAGCTCCTACAATGAGCAGTTCTTC
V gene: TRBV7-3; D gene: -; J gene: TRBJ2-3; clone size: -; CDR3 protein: CASSLSRGTDTQYF; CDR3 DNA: TGTGCCAGCAGCTTAAGTCGGGGGACAGATACGCAGTATTTT
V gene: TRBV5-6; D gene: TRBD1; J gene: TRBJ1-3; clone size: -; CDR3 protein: CASSLATGAGNTIYF; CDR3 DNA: TGTGCCAGCAGCTTGGCGACAGGGGCTGGAAACACCATATATTTT
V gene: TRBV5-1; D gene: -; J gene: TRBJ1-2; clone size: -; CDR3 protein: CASSLRPAGGGYTF; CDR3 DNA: TGCGCCAGCAGCTTGAGGCCGGCAGGCGGGGGCTACACCTTC
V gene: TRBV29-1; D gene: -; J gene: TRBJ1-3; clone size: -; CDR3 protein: CSVAQGGSGNTIYF; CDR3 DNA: TGCAGCGTGGCCCAAGGGGGCTCTGGAAACACCATATATTTT
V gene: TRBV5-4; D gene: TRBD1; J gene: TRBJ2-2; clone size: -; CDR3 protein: CASSHTGTGNTGELFF; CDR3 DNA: TGTGCCAGCAGCCATACCGGGACAGGGAACACCGGGGAGCTGTTTTTT
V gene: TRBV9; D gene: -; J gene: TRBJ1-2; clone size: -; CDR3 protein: CASSGRGDEGYTF; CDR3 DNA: TGTGCCAGCAGCGGTCGGGGAGACGAAGGCTACACCTTC
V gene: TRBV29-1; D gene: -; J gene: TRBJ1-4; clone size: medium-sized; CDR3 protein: CSVRRGNENEKLFF; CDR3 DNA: TGCAGCGTCCGACGGGGAAATGAGAATGAAAAACTGTTTTTT
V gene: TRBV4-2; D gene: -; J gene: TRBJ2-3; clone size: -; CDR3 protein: CASSPRPSTDTQYF; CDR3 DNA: TGTGCCAGCAGCCCGCGGCCCAGCACAGATACGCAGTATTTT
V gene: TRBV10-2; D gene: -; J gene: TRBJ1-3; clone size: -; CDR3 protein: CASSEGAGLNTIYF; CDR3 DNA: TGCGCCAGCAGTGAAGGGGCAGGGTTGAACACCATATATTTT
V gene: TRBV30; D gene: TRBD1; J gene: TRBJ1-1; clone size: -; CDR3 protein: CAWEGQGNTEAFF; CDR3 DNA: TGTGCCTGGGAGGGACAGGGGAACACTGAAGCTTTCTTT
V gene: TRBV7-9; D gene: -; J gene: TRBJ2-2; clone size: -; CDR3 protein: CASSQYTGELFF; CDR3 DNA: TGTGCCAGCAGCCAATACACCGGGGAGCTGTTTTTT
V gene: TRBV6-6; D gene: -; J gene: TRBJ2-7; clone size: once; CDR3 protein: CASSREGKSYEQYF; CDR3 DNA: TGTGCCAGCTCCCGCGAGGGCAAGTCCTACGAGCAGTACTTC